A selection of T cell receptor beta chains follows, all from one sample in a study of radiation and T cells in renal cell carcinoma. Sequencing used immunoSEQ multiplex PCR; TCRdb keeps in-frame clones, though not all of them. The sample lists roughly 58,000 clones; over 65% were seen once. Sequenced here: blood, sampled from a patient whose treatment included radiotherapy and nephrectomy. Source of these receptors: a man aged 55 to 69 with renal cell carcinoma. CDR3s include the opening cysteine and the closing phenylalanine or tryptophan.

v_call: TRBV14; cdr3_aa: CASSQAWNQPQHF
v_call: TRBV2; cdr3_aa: CASSQRIADTEAFF
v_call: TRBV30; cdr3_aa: CAWTPPVGETQYF
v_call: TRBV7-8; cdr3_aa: CASSLALGTELSNTEAFF
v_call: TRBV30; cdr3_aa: CAWIGGTGIRDTEAFF
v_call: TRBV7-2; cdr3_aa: CVSSPEGGRAWDTQYF
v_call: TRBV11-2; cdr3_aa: CASSPVAGGQETQYF
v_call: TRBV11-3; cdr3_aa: CASSARPPSGMLIHGYTF
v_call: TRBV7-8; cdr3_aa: CASSLAPSSGNTIYF
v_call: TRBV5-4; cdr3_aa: CASSDPTTTDTQYF
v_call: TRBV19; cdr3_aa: CASTPAGDYNEQFF
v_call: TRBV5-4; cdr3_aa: CASSLAGDITEAFF
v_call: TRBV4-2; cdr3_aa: CASSQDPGGQETQYF
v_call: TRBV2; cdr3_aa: CASGGTGGAGGTEAFF
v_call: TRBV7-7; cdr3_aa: CASSLALTSSEQFF
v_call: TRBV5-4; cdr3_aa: CASSLGQGEGYTF
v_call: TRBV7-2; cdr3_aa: CASSSLEALDTQYF
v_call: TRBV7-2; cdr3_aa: CASSLEQGLPQHF
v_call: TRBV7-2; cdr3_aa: CASSLTTGGSGNTIYF
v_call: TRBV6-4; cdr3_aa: CASSDSIAGTVNQPQHF
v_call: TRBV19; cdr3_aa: CASKGSVLYNEQFF
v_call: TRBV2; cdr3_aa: CASSYGRNEKLFF
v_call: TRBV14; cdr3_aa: CASSQGDTQYF
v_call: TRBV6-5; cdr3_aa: CASSYLYEQYF
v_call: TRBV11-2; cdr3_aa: CASSLGTRGIDTQYF
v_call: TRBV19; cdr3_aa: CASSTRDRASSYNEQFF
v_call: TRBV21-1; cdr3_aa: CASTGREEASGNTIYF
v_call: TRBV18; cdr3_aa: CASSPRQAGDTEAFF
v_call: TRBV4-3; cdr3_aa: CASSQGRGYPRTDTQYF
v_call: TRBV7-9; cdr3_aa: CASSLDSSSPLHF
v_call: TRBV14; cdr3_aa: CASFRGPSGNTIYF
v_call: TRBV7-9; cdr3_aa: CASSLIGGRDTQYF
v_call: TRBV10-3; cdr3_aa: CAISLERDRQPQHF
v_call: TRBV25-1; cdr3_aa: CASSEWRQDNTGELFF
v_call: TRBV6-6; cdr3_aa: CASSYGGGREPQHF
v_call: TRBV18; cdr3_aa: CASSPSGTASTDTQYF
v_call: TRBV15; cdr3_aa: CATSRDQAGGRELFF
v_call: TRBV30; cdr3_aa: CAWSVQGQSSYNSPLHF
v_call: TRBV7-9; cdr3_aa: CASSAPDRPSYGYTF
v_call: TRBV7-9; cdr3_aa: CASSLGFQPQHF
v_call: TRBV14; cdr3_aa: CASSHRTALDTQYF
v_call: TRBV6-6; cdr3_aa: CASSKDLYQYF
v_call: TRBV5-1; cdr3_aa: CASSSNEGTAASGEQFF
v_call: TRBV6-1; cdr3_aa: CASSEALQRGGGEAFF
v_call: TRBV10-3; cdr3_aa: CAIRGLAVYEQYF
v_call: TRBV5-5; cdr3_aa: CASSLGQGDNSPLHF
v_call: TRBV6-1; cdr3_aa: CATSGTGNQPQHF
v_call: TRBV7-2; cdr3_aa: CASSLERLYEQYF
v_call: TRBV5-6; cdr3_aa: CASSSTGSTDTQYF
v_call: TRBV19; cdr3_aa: CASSTRDRAYGGDYSPLHF